This T cell receptor (beta chain) was identified in a study of T cell responses to AZD1222 COVID-19 vaccine. Concerning this clone: The target antigen is unknown.

Regarding the study as a whole: Regions 160-218 and 743-854 dominated among vaccine-associated CD4 TCRs spanning spike.

Profiling relied on immunoSEQ multiplex PCR, and the TCRdb table lists in-frame clones only, not all of them. This sample yields under 150,000 clones, of which about 93% are seen a single time; roughly 1% belongs to the top ten. CDR1 and CDR2 from the germline V gene are SNHLY and FYNNEI. Trimming cost V 2 bases and J 0 bases; bases outside gene matches: 11. This CDR3 comprises 18 residues. The sequence derives from an adult in good health. The sample consisted of peripheral blood, taken on day 0 of AZD1222 vaccination. J is TRBJ2-3 and V is TRBV2; 7 bases match TRBD2. CDR3 in DNA: TGTGCCAGCAGTGAACTGGACTTGCGGGGGTCTAGCACAGATACGCAGTATTTT. It codes for CASSELDLRGSSTDTQYF.